These T cell receptor beta chains were read from a single sample in a study of PD-1 blockade in mismatch repair-deficient tumors. TCRdb keeps only in-frame clones here, not all; method: immunoSEQ multiplex PCR. Of roughly 79,000 clones in the sample, roughly 80% were seen once. Specimen: peripheral blood, collected 44 weeks after starting pembrolizumab. All receptors derive from an adult with mismatch repair-deficient cancer. CDR3s include the opening cysteine and the closing phenylalanine or tryptophan. A D gene is named only where the DNA matches it firmly. Clone size is shown for a subset of rows, as once, few, many or a class of expanded clone.

v_call: TRBV7-9; clone_size: NA; d_call: TRBD1; j_call: TRBJ2-5; cdr3_aa: CASSDLGDRGYETQYF; cdr3_nt: TGTGCCAGCAGCGACTTAGGGGACAGGGGTTATGAGACCCAGTACTTC
v_call: TRBV5-5; clone_size: NA; d_call: TRBD2; j_call: TRBJ2-7; cdr3_aa: CASSLMLRTSGRTSLYEQYF; cdr3_nt: TGTGCCAGCAGCTTGATGTTGCGGACTAGCGGGAGGACGAGCCTATACGAGCAGTACTTC
v_call: TRBV15; clone_size: once; d_call: NA; j_call: TRBJ2-4; cdr3_aa: CATSTDLGGRNIQYF; cdr3_nt: TGTGCCACCAGCACGGACTTGGGAGGACGAAACATTCAGTACTTC
v_call: TRBV11-2; clone_size: NA; d_call: TRBD1; j_call: TRBJ2-4; cdr3_aa: CASSIDRGQYF; cdr3_nt: TGTGCCAGCAGCATAGACAGGGGTCAGTACTTC
v_call: TRBV19; clone_size: many; d_call: NA; j_call: TRBJ1-5; cdr3_aa: CASSWADQPQHF; cdr3_nt: TGTGCCAGTAGTTGGGCCGATCAGCCCCAGCATTTT
v_call: TRBV19; clone_size: NA; d_call: NA; j_call: TRBJ2-1; cdr3_aa: CASSIGGGELSSYNEQFF; cdr3_nt: TGTGCCAGTAGTATAGGGGGCGGTGAATTGAGCTCCTACAATGAGCAGTTCTTC
v_call: TRBV11-3; clone_size: NA; d_call: NA; j_call: TRBJ2-6; cdr3_aa: CASSLAGGSGANVLTF; cdr3_nt: TGTGCCAGCAGCTTAGCGGGTGGGTCTGGGGCCAACGTCCTGACTTTC
v_call: TRBV27; clone_size: NA; d_call: NA; j_call: TRBJ2-6; cdr3_aa: CASSLRGSGQGVGRGANVLTF; cdr3_nt: TGTGCCAGCAGTTTACGGGGGTCGGGACAAGGGGTTGGGCGCGGGGCCAACGTCCTGACTTTC
v_call: TRBV7-2; clone_size: NA; d_call: NA; j_call: TRBJ2-3; cdr3_aa: CASSLPGTDTQYF; cdr3_nt: TGTGCCAGCAGCCTCCCTGGCACAGATACGCAGTATTTT
v_call: TRBV6-1; clone_size: NA; d_call: NA; j_call: TRBJ2-7; cdr3_aa: CASSVRSRWTGEYEQYF; cdr3_nt: TGTGCCAGCAGTGTCCGATCGCGATGGACCGGGGAGTACGAGCAGTACTTC
v_call: TRBV19; clone_size: NA; d_call: NA; j_call: TRBJ2-1; cdr3_aa: CASSIIRTQRDEQFF; cdr3_nt: TGTGCCAGTAGTATTATTAGAACCCAGAGGGATGAGCAGTTCTTC
v_call: TRBV6-5; clone_size: NA; d_call: NA; j_call: TRBJ2-7; cdr3_aa: CASSSGSEQYF; cdr3_nt: TGTGCCAGCAGTTCAGGCTCCGAGCAGTACTTC
v_call: TRBV19; clone_size: NA; d_call: NA; j_call: TRBJ2-2; cdr3_aa: CASSLLPGQVNANTGELFF; cdr3_nt: TGTGCCAGTAGTCTCCTGCCCGGGCAGGTCAATGCGAACACCGGGGAGCTGTTTTTT
v_call: TRBV7-9; clone_size: few; d_call: NA; j_call: TRBJ1-5; cdr3_aa: CASSFSEGNQPQHF; cdr3_nt: TGTGCCAGCAGCTTTTCGGAGGGCAATCAGCCCCAGCATTTT
v_call: TRBV7-9; clone_size: NA; d_call: NA; j_call: TRBJ2-3; cdr3_aa: CASSLDKPWADTQYF; cdr3_nt: TGTGCCAGCAGCTTAGACAAGCCGTGGGCAGATACGCAGTATTTT
v_call: TRBV11-3; clone_size: NA; d_call: TRBD1; j_call: TRBJ2-7; cdr3_aa: CASSLWTGTSSYEQYF; cdr3_nt: TGTGCCAGCAGCTTATGGACAGGGACCAGCTCCTACGAGCAGTACTTC
v_call: TRBV19; clone_size: NA; d_call: NA; j_call: TRBJ2-7; cdr3_aa: CASREIGPYEQYF; cdr3_nt: TGTGCCAGTAGAGAGATAGGGCCCTACGAGCAGTACTTC